What follows describes a single T cell receptor beta chain. Its antigen is undetermined. With 6 bases clipped from V and 6 bases from J, the junction kept 8 bases outside the gene matches. Germline loops: CDR1 MRHNA, CDR2 SNTAGT. The CDR3 is 15 amino acids. Profiled with immunoSEQ multiplex PCR; TCRdb holds only in-frame clones, not every one. The table shows about 12,000 clones, with around 80% occurring only once. The entry originates in a study of tumor-infiltrating lymphocytes in localized non-small cell lung cancer. The overall study: Tumor tissue and non-adjacent uninvolved lung came from each patient. Study findings and constraints: Compared with uninvolved lung, tumors showed higher T cell infiltration by TCRbeta sequencing. Recurrence-free survival showed no association with tumor T-cell fraction. Different pieces of the same tissue went to different assays, confounding technical variation with intratumor heterogeneity.

The TCR comes from a human donor with non-small cell lung cancer. The sequenced material came from lung tumor tissue. V is TRBV6-4 and J is TRBJ2-2, with 9 nucleotides matching TRBD1. CDR3 bases: TGTGCCAGCAGAATGGGACAGGGTAATCCCGGGGAGCTGTTTTTT. This encodes CASRMGQGNPGELFF.